These 17 T cell receptor beta chains were sequenced from one sample in a study of T cells after yellow fever vaccination. TCRdb itself ran the 5' RACE reads through MiXCR, one entry per CDR3 protein. Of roughly 500,000 distinct CDR3 sequences in the sample, under 25% are singletons; the top ten hold roughly an eighth. The sequences come from PBMCs, collected 15 days after the yellow fever booster vaccination. The receptors stem from a man aged 25-40 years who received the YFV17D yellow fever vaccine.

The rearrangement links TRBV7-2 to TRBJ2-7; D not resolved. V dropped 4 bases and J dropped 1 base, with 14 bases sitting between them. CDR1 SGHTA and CDR2 FQGNSA come from the germline V gene. The CDR3 is made up of 15 amino acids. In nucleotides, the CDR3 is TGTGCCAGCAGCTGGGCGCCGGAATTATCCTACGAGCAGTACTTC. It is translated as CASSWAPELSYEQYF.

This chain connects TRBV20-1 to TRBJ2-3; D tentatively reads TRBD1 or TRBD2 (6 bases each). This CDR3 is 16 amino acids long. Germline assignment: CDR1 DFQATT and CDR2 SNEGSKA (reference sequence). Between the trimmed V and J ends, which lost 4 bases and 0 bases, there was a span of 17 bases. The CDR3, as DNA: TGCAGTGCTACCGCGGACAGCGGGTTAAGCACAGATACGCAGTATTTT. It is translated as CSATADSGLSTDTQYF.

V and J are TRBV24-1 and TRBJ1-1, with TRBD1 matching 10 bases. J lost 11 bases, V lost 3 bases, and 11 bases had no gene match. This CDR3 contains 15 residues. Germline CDR1 and CDR2: KGHDR and SFDVKD. In DNA form, the CDR3 reads TGTGCCACCAGTGATGTGGGACAGGGGACGGGTGGGGCTTTCTTT. This sequence encodes CATSDVGQGTGGAFF.

This clonotype was observed many times. V usage is TRBV18 and J usage is TRBJ2-3; a weak D match, TRBD2 (5 bases). Germline loops: CDR1 KGHSH, CDR2 LQKENI. The V gene lost 6 bases and the J gene lost 2 bases, with 18 bases spanning the gap. This CDR3 contains 16 residues. CDR3 in amino acids: CASSLSVNPSTDTQYF. DNA for the CDR3: TGTGCCAGCTCCCTTAGCGTCAACCCCTCCACAGATACGCAGTATTTT. The variable domain in full, completed from reference TRBV18 and TRBJ2-3, reads NAGVMQNPRHLVRRRGQEARLRCSPMKGHSHVYWYRQLPEEGLKFMVYLQKENIIDESGMPKERFSAEFPKEGPSILRIQQVVRGDSAAYFCASSLSVNPSTDTQYFGPGTRLTVL.

The rearrangement joins TRBV7-2 to TRBJ2-7, with D uncertain. The germline V and J ends were trimmed by 2 bases and 2 bases, with 10 bases remaining between them. The CDR3 is 14 residues long. Germline values: CDR1 SGHTA, CDR2 FQGNSA. The CDR3 DNA reads TGTGCCAGCAGCTTATACGGGCCAGCCTACGAGCAGTACTTC. The encoded protein is CASSLYGPAYEQYF.

This chain links TRBV24-1 with TRBJ2-1; 8 bases fit TRBD1. The CDR3 covers 15 residues. Trimming at V came to 6 bases and at J to 5 bases, leaving 8 bases not matched to a gene. CDR1 and CDR2 from the germline V gene are KGHDR and SFDVKD. CDR3 sequence (DNA): TGTGCCACCAGTACTACAGGGGGACCAGACAATGAGCAGTTCTTC. It translates to CATSTTGGPDNEQFF.

This clonotype turned up a few times. V usage is TRBV20-1 and J usage is TRBJ2-7; maybe TRBD1 (5 bases). CDR3 length: 13 amino acids. Per the germline V gene, CDR1 is DFQATT and CDR2 is SNEGSKA (reference sequence). Trimming took 1 base from V and 2 from J, leaving 9 bases between them. This chain's CDR3 is CSARVGATYEQYF. In DNA, the CDR3 is TGCAGTGCTAGAGTAGGGGCCACCTACGAGCAGTACTTC.

The V and J genes are TRBV12-3 or TRBV12-4 and TRBJ2-2, with D possibly TRBD1 on 6 matching bases. Trimming stripped 3 bases from V and 6 bases from J, with 20 bases between. The CDR3 runs 17 residues. CDR3 in DNA: TGTGCCAGCAGTTTTCCCGGGACAACCGGATCACCCGGGGAGCTGTTTTTT. As protein: CASSFPGTTGSPGELFF.

V and J are TRBV6-5 and TRBJ2-5; a possible D gene is TRBD1 (5 bases). Deletions cut 4 bases from V and 5 bases from J, with 11 bases between. This CDR3 is 13 amino acids long. The germline V gene has CDR1 MNHEY and CDR2 SVGAGI. CDR3 nucleotide sequence: TGTGCCAGCAGTTCCAGGGTGACCGAGACCCAGTACTTC. It encodes CASSSRVTETQYF.

This clonotype was observed a handful of times. The chain has TRBV12-3 or TRBV12-4 and TRBJ2-3, with unresolved D. The CDR3 is 15 residues long. The V gene lost 6 bases and the J gene lost 1 base, with 14 bases spanning the gap. The CDR3 here is CASSPSKGRTDTQYF. CDR3 DNA sequence: TGTGCCAGCAGCCCTTCGAAAGGGCGCACAGATACGCAGTATTTT.

This clonotype has only a few counts. The chain has TRBV4-3 and TRBJ1-2; no clear D gene. CDR3 length: 13 amino acids. Trimming removed 0 bases at V and 5 bases at J, with 7 bases between. The germline gives CDR1 LGHNA, CDR2 YSLEER. Here the CDR3 reads CASSQDQDYGYTF. The CDR3 DNA reads as TGCGCCAGCAGCCAAGATCAGGATTATGGCTACACCTTC.

J is TRBJ1-1 and V is TRBV5-1, with no clear D. The V end lost 4 bases, the J end lost 3 bases, and 10 bases lay between the germline ends. CDR3 length equals 13 residues. CDR1 and CDR2 (germline): SGHRS, YFSETQ. Here the CDR3 reads CASSPAADTEAFF. DNA of the CDR3: TGCGCCAGCAGCCCGGCTGCAGACACTGAAGCTTTCTTT.

Only a few counts were recorded for this clonotype. This chain links TRBV12-5 with TRBJ2-7, with TRBD2 matching 10 bases. Germline V gene lookup returns CDR1 LGHNT and CDR2 FRNRAP. Trimming took 5 bases from V and 2 from J; bases not matched to a gene: 21. The CDR3 totals 20 residues. The CDR3 spells CASGVSRETTLAGSTYEQYF. The CDR3 coding sequence is TGTGCTAGTGGTGTCAGCAGGGAGACAACACTAGCGGGATCGACCTACGAGCAGTACTTC.

The chain uses TRBV20-1 and TRBJ2-1; D may be TRBD1 or TRBD2 (5 bases each). The CDR3 runs to 12 residues. CDR1 and CDR2 (germline): DFQATT, SNEGSKA (reference sequence). Trimming shortened V by 1 base and J by 10 bases, and 11 bases separated the two germline ends. DNA of the CDR3: TGCAGTGCTAGAGGACAAGGGACGGAGCAGTTCTTC. It yields the protein CSARGQGTEQFF.

CDR3 amino acids: CASSLGPGTGVYYEQYF. The CDR3 region has the DNA TGTGCCAGCAGCTTAGGGCCCGGGACAGGGGTTTACTACGAGCAGTACTTC. This rearrangement joins TRBV7-2 to TRBJ2-7, with 10 positions matching TRBD1. CDR1 SGHTA and CDR2 FQGNSA come from the germline V gene. Trimming cost V 1 base and J 3 bases; bases outside gene matches: 9. CDR3 length equals 17 residues.

The rearrangement joins TRBV5-1 to TRBJ2-5, with 13 bases lining up with TRBD2. The CDR3 contains 18 residues. Trimming at V came to 0 bases and at J to 4 bases, leaving 9 bases not matched to a gene. From germline, CDR1 is SGHRS and CDR2 YFSETQ. CDR3 in DNA: TGCGCCAGCAGCTTGGGGCAACTAGCGGGAGGGCCTGGAGAGACCCAGTACTTC. Its translation is CASSLGQLAGGPGETQYF.

The chain joins TRBV18 to TRBJ1-1; D not certain. Germline V gene sequence: CDR1 KGHSH, CDR2 LQKENI. Trimming shortened V by 4 bases and J by 3 bases, and 12 bases separated the two germline ends. This CDR3 is 14 amino acids long. Here the CDR3 reads CASSRGGMDTEAFF. Written as DNA, the CDR3 is TGTGCCAGCTCACGGGGAGGCATGGACACTGAAGCTTTCTTT. Variable domain in full (rest from reference TRBV18 and TRBJ1-1): NAGVMQNPRHLVRRRGQEARLRCSPMKGHSHVYWYRQLPEEGLKFMVYLQKENIIDESGMPKERFSAEFPKEGPSILRIQQVVRGDSAAYFCASSRGGMDTEAFFGQGTRLTVV.